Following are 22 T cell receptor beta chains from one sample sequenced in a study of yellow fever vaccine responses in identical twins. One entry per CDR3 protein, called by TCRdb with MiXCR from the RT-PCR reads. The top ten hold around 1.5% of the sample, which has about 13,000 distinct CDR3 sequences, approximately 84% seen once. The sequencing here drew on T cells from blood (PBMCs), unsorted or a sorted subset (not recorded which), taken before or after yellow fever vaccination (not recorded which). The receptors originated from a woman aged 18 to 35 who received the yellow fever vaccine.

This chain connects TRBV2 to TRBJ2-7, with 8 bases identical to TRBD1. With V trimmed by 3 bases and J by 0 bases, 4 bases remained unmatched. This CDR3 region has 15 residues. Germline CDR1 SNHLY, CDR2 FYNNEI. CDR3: CASSEEGTGSYEQYF. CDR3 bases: TGTGCCAGCAGTGAGGAGGGGACAGGCTCCTACGAGCAGTACTTC.

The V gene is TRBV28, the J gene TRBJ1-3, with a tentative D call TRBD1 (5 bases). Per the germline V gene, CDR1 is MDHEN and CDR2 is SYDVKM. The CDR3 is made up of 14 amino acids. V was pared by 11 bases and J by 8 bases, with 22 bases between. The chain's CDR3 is CAVIGGFPKDTIYF. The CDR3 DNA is TGTGCCGTCATCGGGGGTTTTCCCAAAGACACCATATATTTT.

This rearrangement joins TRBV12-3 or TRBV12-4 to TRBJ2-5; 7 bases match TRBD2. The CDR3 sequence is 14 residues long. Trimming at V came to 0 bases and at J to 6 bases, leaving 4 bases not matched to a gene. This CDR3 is CASSLAGGMKTQYF. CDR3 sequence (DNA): TGTGCCAGCAGTTTAGCGGGAGGGATGAAGACCCAGTACTTC.

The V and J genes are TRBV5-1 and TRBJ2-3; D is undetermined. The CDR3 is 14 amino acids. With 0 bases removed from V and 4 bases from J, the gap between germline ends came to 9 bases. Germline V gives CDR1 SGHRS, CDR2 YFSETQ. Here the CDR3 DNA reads TGCGCCAGCAGCTTGGGCAGTTTGGCAGATACGCAGTATTTT. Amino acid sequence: CASSLGSLADTQYF. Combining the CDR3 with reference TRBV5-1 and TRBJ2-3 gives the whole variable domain KAGVTQTPRYLIKTRGQQVTLSCSPISGHRSVSWYQQTPGQGLQFLFEYFSETQRNKGNFPGRFSGRQFSNSRSEMNVSTLELGDSALYLCASSLGSLADTQYFGPGTRLTVL.

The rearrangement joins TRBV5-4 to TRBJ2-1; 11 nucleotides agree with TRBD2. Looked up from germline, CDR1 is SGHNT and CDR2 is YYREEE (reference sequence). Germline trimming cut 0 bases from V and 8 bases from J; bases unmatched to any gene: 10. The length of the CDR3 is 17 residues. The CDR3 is CASSLERASGGRDEQFF. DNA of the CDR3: TGTGCCAGCAGCTTGGAGAGGGCTAGCGGGGGGAGGGATGAGCAGTTCTTC.

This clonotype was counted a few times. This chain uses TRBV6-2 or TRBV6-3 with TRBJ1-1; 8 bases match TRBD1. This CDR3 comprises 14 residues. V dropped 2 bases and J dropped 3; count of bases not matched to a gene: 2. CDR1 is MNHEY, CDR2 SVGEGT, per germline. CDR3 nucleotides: TGTGCCAGCAGTTACCTGGGACAGGACACTGAAGCTTTCTTT. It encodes CASSYLGQDTEAFF.

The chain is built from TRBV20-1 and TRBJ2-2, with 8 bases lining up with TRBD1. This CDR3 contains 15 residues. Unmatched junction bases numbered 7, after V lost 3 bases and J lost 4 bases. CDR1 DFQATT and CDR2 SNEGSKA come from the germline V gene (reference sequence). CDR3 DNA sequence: TGCAGTGCTAGGTGGACAGGGTCGGGCACCGGGGAGCTGTTTTTT. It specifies CSARWTGSGTGELFF.

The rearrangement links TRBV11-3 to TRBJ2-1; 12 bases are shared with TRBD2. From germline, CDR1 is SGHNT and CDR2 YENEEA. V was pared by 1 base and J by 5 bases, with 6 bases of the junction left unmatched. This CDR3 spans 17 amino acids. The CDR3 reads CASSLALASGGDNEQFF. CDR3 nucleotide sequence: TGTGCCAGCAGCTTAGCCCTGGCTAGCGGGGGGGACAATGAGCAGTTCTTC.

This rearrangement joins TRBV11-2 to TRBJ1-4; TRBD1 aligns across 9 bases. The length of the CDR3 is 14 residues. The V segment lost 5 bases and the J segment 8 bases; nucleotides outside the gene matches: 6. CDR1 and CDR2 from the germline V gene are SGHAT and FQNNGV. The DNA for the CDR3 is TGTGCCAGCAGCCTTACGGGACAGGGCGAAAAACTGTTTTTT. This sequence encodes CASSLTGQGEKLFF.

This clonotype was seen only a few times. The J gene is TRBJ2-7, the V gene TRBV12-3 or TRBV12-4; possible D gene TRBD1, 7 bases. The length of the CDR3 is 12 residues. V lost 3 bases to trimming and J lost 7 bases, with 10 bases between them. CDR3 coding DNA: TGTGCCAGCAGTTTGACAGGGACTGAGCAGTACTTC. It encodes CASSLTGTEQYF.

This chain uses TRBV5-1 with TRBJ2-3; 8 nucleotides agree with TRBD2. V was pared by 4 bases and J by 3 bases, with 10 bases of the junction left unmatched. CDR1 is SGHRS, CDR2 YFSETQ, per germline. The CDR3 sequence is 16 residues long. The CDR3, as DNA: TGCGCCAGCAGCCAAAACGGGGGGGACCTAACAGATACGCAGTATTTT. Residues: CASSQNGGDLTDTQYF.

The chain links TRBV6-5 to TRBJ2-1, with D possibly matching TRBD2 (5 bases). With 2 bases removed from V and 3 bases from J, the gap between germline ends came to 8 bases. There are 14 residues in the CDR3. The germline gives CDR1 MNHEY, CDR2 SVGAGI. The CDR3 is CASSYSGDYNEQFF. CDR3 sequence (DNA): TGTGCCAGCAGTTACAGCGGAGACTACAATGAGCAGTTCTTC.

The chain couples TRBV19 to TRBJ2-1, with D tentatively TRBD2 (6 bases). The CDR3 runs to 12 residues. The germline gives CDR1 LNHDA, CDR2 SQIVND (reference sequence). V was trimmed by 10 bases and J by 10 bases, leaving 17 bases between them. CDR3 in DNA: TGTGCCACACAGGACTATCGCAGGGAGCAGTTCTTC. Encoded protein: CATQDYRREQFF.

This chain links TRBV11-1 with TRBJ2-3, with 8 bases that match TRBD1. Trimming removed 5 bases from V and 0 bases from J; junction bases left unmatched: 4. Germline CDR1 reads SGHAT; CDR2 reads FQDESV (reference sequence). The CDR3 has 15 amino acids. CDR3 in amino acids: CASSPTGASTDTQYF. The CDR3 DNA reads TGTGCCAGCAGCCCGACAGGGGCAAGCACAGATACGCAGTATTTT.

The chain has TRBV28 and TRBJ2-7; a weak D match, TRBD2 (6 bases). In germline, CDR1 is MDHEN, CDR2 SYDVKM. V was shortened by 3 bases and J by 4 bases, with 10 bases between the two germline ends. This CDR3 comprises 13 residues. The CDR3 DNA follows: TGTGCCAGCAGTTTTGCGGGGTTGTACGAGCAGTACTTC. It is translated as CASSFAGLYEQYF.

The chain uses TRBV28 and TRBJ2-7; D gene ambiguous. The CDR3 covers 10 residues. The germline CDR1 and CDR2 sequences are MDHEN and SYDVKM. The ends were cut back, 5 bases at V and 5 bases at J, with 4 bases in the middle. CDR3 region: CASSDHEQYF. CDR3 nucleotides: TGTGCCAGCAGTGATCACGAGCAGTACTTC.

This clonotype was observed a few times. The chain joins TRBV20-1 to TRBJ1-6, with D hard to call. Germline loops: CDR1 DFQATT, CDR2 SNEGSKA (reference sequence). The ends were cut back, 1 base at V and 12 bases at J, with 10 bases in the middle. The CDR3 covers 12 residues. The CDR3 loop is CSARAITGPLHF. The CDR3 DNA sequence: TGCAGTGCTAGAGCTATAACTGGACCCCTCCACTTT.

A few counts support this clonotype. In DNA form, the CDR3 reads TGTGCCAGCAGCCGGGGTCTATACAATGAGCAGTTCTTC. This encodes CASSRGLYNEQFF. The rearrangement joins TRBV27 to TRBJ2-1, with TRBD2 as a possible D gene (5 bases). Germline V CDR1 and CDR2: MNHEY, SMNVEV (reference sequence). V gave up 6 bases and J gave up 4 bases, with 10 bases separating them. The CDR3 is 13 residues long.

CDR3 DNA sequence: TGTGCCACCAGCGGAAGCGGGGCCCCCTCCTACAATGAGCAGTTCTTC. As protein: CATSGSGAPSYNEQFF. The chain has TRBV15 and TRBJ2-1, with 7 bases fitting TRBD2. J lost 0 bases, V lost 5 bases, and 7 bases had no gene match. CDR1 LNHNV and CDR2 YYDKDF come from the germline V gene (reference sequence). The CDR3 runs to 16 residues.

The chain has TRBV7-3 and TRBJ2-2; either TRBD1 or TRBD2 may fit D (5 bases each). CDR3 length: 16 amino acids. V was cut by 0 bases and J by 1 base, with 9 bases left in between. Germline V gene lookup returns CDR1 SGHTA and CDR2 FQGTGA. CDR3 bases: TGTGCCAGCAGCTTAACTCAGGGAGTGAACACCGGGGAGCTGTTTTTT. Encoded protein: CASSLTQGVNTGELFF.

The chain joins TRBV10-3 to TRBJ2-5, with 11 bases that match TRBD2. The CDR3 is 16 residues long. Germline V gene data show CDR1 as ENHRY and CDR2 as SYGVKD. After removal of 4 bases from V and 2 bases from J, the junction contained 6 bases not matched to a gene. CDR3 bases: TGTGCCATCAGTGGCACTAGCGGGGGCCAACAAGAGACCCAGTACTTC. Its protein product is CAISGTSGGQQETQYF.

The CDR3 coding sequence is TGTGCCAGCTCACCACCCTCAACAGGGGCCGGGGAGCTGTTTTTT. Its translation is CASSPPSTGAGELFF. The chain is built from TRBV18 and TRBJ2-2; TRBD1 agrees at 7 bases. Per the germline V gene, CDR1 is KGHSH and CDR2 is LQKENI. There are 15 residues in the CDR3. V lost 0 bases, J lost 6 bases, and 4 bases stayed unmatched.